The 7 T cell receptor beta chains in this list originate from one sample, sequenced in a study of T cells in Graves' hyperthyroidism and ophthalmopathy. Template material for amplifying TCR beta CDR3 regions consisted of RNA transcripts. During a first-round RT-PCR of the TCR CDR3, the HTBI primer set was used. TCRdb recomputed calls from the multiplex PCR reads with MiXCR, one row per CDR3 protein. The sample yields about 690,000 distinct CDR3 sequences, roughly 17% seen once. The sequenced sample was blood. Receptors originate from a man aged 45-65 years with Graves' hyperthyroidism.

The rearrangement links TRBV9 to TRBJ1-2; weak D call: TRBD1 (6 bases). Germline lookup yields CDR1 SGDLS and CDR2 YYNGEE. There are 11 residues in the CDR3. V lost 7 bases, J lost 4 bases, and 8 bases lay in between. The DNA for the CDR3 is TGTGCCAGCGAGGGGGGCTATGGCTACACCTTC. Translation gives CASEGGYGYTF.

This clonotype occurred many times. The chain carries TRBV28 and TRBJ2-1; D may be TRBD2 (7 bases). Deletions cut 5 bases from V and 2 bases from J, with 19 bases between. Germline CDR1 is MDHEN and CDR2 is SYDVKM. The CDR3 extends over 17 amino acids. In nucleotides, the CDR3 is TGTGCCAGCAGTCCAGGGGAGGGGGTAATAGCCTACAATGAGCAGTTCTTC. Translated, it gives CASSPGEGVIAYNEQFF.

Many counts were recorded for this clonotype. V gene TRBV15 combines with J gene TRBJ2-1; no clear D gene. This CDR3 contains 14 residues. Deletions cut 0 bases from V and 9 bases from J, with 12 bases between. Germline loops: CDR1 LNHNV, CDR2 YYDKDF (reference sequence). This CDR3 is CATSRDSEFGEQFF. CDR3 DNA sequence: TGTGCCACCAGCAGAGATTCGGAATTCGGTGAGCAGTTCTTC.

At least ten counts were recorded for this clonotype. The chain joins TRBV2 to TRBJ2-5; 9 bases fit TRBD1. Germline CDR1 reads SNHLY; CDR2 reads FYNNEI. This CDR3 has 13 amino acids. With V trimmed by 5 bases and J by 3 bases, 1 base remained unmatched. DNA of the CDR3: TGTGCCAGCAGTCGGACAGGGGAAGAGACCCAGTACTTC. This gives the protein CASSRTGEETQYF.

This clonotype was detected many times. This chain connects TRBV7-9 to TRBJ2-7; possible D gene TRBD2, 5 bases. The V gene lost 1 base and the J gene lost 6 bases, with 7 bases spanning the gap. The CDR3 sequence is 12 residues long. Germline CDR1 and CDR2: SEHNR and FQNEAQ (reference sequence). The CDR3 region has the DNA TGTGCCAGCAGCTTAGTCGGGGTCGAGCAGTACTTC. It is translated as CASSLVGVEQYF.

V usage is TRBV7-9 and J usage is TRBJ2-1; 7 nucleotides agree with TRBD1. Germline V lookup: CDR1 SEHNR, CDR2 FQNEAQ (reference sequence). With 5 bases clipped from V and 6 bases from J, the junction kept 7 bases outside the gene matches. CDR3 length equals 14 residues. The CDR3 loop reads CASSGRDSVNEQFF. The CDR3 DNA is TGTGCCAGCAGCGGCCGGGACAGTGTCAATGAGCAGTTCTTC.

This clonotype has at least ten counts. V is TRBV24-1 and J is TRBJ2-5; TRBD1 aligns across 7 bases. Germline loops: CDR1 KGHDR, CDR2 SFDVKD. With V trimmed by 4 bases and J by 5 bases, 9 bases remained unmatched. The CDR3 length is 15 residues. The DNA of the CDR3 is TGTGCCACCAGTGAGCCCGACAGGGTCGGGGAGACCCAGTACTTC. Translation gives CATSEPDRVGETQYF.